Following are 23 T cell receptor beta chains from one sample sequenced in a study of T cell repertoires in cytomegalovirus infection. TCRdb processed the reads anew with MiXCR; each CDR3 protein has one entry. This table has about 190,000 distinct CDR3 sequences, roughly 27% appearing once. Specimen: PBMCs. The receptors originated from a human donor in good health (CMV status not recorded). Some clones in this sample may be carry-over from other donors' samples.

This clonotype has more than one count but fewer than ten. The V and J genes are TRBV24-1 and TRBJ2-1; D is perhaps TRBD1 or TRBD2 (5 bases each). Deletions cut 4 bases from V and 5 bases from J, with 14 bases between. The CDR3 has 15 residues. Germline V CDR1 and CDR2: KGHDR, SFDVKD. DNA for the CDR3: TGTGCCACCAGTGACCCCCGGGGACCGAACAATGAGCAGTTCTTC. Its protein product is CATSDPRGPNNEQFF.

This clonotype was counted only a few times. The CDR3 loop reads CASSYSKVAGGDTQYF. CDR3 sequence (DNA): TGTGCCAGCAGTTACTCGAAAGTAGCGGGGGGAGATACGCAGTATTTT. The rearrangement links TRBV6-5 to TRBJ2-3; 10 bases are a match to TRBD2. The V and J ends lost 0 bases and 5 bases, in that order; junction bases with no gene match: 5. Germline-derived CDR1 and CDR2 are MNHEY and SVGAGI. CDR3 length: 16 residues.

V usage is TRBV27 and J usage is TRBJ1-2; 9 bases line up with TRBD1. Germline CDR1 and CDR2: MNHEY and SMNVEV (reference sequence). V trimming: 5 bases; J trimming: 2 bases; junction bases outside the gene matches: 9. CDR3 size: 16 residues. CDR3 loop: CASSPGQGGINYGYTF. In nucleotides, the CDR3 is TGTGCCAGCAGTCCGGGACAGGGAGGAATAAACTATGGCTACACCTTC.

This clonotype was seen more than once but under ten times. CDR3 nucleotides: TGTGCCAGCAGTTTAAGACTAGCGGGGCGCGGGGATACGCAGTATTTT. Translation: CASSLRLAGRGDTQYF. The chain uses TRBV12-3 or TRBV12-4 and TRBJ2-3; 11 bases agree with TRBD2. V lost 2 bases, J lost 6 bases, and 7 bases stayed unmatched. CDR3 length: 16 amino acids.

This sequence joins TRBV20-1 and TRBJ2-3, with 12 bases fitting TRBD2. Trimming at V came to 6 bases and at J to 8 bases, leaving 9 bases not matched to a gene. The germline V gene encodes CDR1 DFQATT and CDR2 SNEGSKA (reference sequence). This CDR3 is built from 14 residues. The CDR3 DNA sequence: TGCAGTGCCAACCTAGCGGGGGGGCAGGGTACGCAGTATTTT. It specifies CSANLAGGQGTQYF.

The gene calls are TRBV11-1 and TRBJ2-1, with no clear D. Germline values: CDR1 SGHAT, CDR2 FQDESV (reference sequence). V gave up 1 base and J gave up 9 bases, with 10 bases separating them. The CDR3 is made up of 13 amino acids. CDR3 amino acids: CASSLVRRGEQFF. The CDR3, as DNA: TGTGCCAGCAGCTTAGTTCGCCGCGGTGAGCAGTTCTTC.

This clonotype was detected only a few times. J is TRBJ2-5 and V is TRBV10-3; TRBD1 or TRBD2 may be the D gene (6 bases each). Germline assignment: CDR1 ENHRY and CDR2 SYGVKD. The CDR3 runs to 14 residues. Trimming took off 7 bases at V and 4 bases at J, with 16 bases between the two ends. CDR3 region: CAIKGDEGGETQYF. The CDR3 DNA reads TGTGCCATCAAGGGTGACGAGGGGGGAGAGACCCAGTACTTC.

Comments on this clonotype: A much larger clone differs from this one at a single base, so this may be a read error. CDR3 sequence: CASSLQGVTDTQYF. The CDR3 DNA reads TGTGCCAGCAGTTTACAGGGGGTCACAGATACGCAGTATTTT. This chain joins TRBV12-3 or TRBV12-4 and TRBJ2-3; TRBD1 aligns across 7 bases. The CDR3 runs to 14 residues. The ends lost 2 bases at V and 2 bases at J; junction bases unmatched: 1.

This clonotype was counted a few times. This chain joins TRBV7-6 and TRBJ1-1; perhaps TRBD1 as D (6 bases). The CDR3 covers 14 residues. Germline loops: CDR1 SGHVS, CDR2 FNYEAQ. The germline V and J ends were trimmed by 2 bases and 3 bases, with 10 bases remaining between them. The CDR3 loop is CASSLYRADTEAFF. CDR3 coding DNA: TGTGCCAGCAGCTTATACAGGGCCGACACTGAAGCTTTCTTT.

In its sample, this clonotype was seen once. The chain couples TRBV5-5 to TRBJ1-4; D may be TRBD1 (6 bases). Trimming took off 0 bases at V and 7 bases at J, with 13 bases between the two ends. Germline-derived CDR1 and CDR2 are SGHKS and YYEKEE (reference sequence). The CDR3 contains 15 residues. This CDR3 reads CASSLVGGASEKLFF. In DNA, the CDR3 is TGTGCCAGCAGCTTGGTTGGGGGGGCGAGTGAAAAACTGTTTTTT. The full variable domain, with the rest looked up from reference TRBV5-5 and TRBJ1-4, is DAGVTQSPTHLIKTRGQQVTLRCSPISGHKSVSWYQQVLGQGPQFIFQYYEKEERGRGNFPDRFSARQFPNYSSELNVNALLLGDSALYLCASSLVGGASEKLFFGSGTQLSVL.

The rearrangement links TRBV2 to TRBJ2-1; 10 bases map to TRBD2. CDR1 SNHLY and CDR2 FYNNEI come from the germline V gene. CDR3 size: 14 residues. V was clipped by 5 bases and J by 4 bases; unmatched bases: 2. The CDR3 DNA is TGTGCCAGCAGTTCTAGCGGGGGATACAATGAGCAGTTCTTC. The encoded protein is CASSSSGGYNEQFF.

This clonotype was seen only a few times. In DNA, the CDR3 is TGTGCCAGCAGCCCCGGTGGGGGGCTCACCGCCGAGACCCAGTACTTC. This gives the protein CASSPGGGLTAETQYF. The V call is TRBV5-4, the J call TRBJ2-5; D possibly uses TRBD1 or TRBD2 (6 bases each). V lost 4 bases to trimming and J lost 5 bases, with 21 bases between them. This CDR3 region has 16 residues. Germline CDR1 SGHNT, CDR2 YYREEE (reference sequence).

The chain joins TRBV30 to TRBJ2-4; 7 nucleotides agree with TRBD1. V trimming: 1 base; J trimming: 7 bases; junction bases outside the gene matches: 4. This CDR3 has 13 residues. Germline V gene data show CDR1 as GTSNPN and CDR2 as SVGIG (reference sequence). The CDR3 DNA reads as TGTGCCTGGAGTGATAAGGGGGCGAACATTCAGTACTTC. It yields the protein CAWSDKGANIQYF.

The rearrangement links TRBV6-6 to TRBJ2-7, with D uncertain. Trimming cost V 7 bases and J 0 bases, with 7 bases left between them. The CDR3 totals 12 residues. Per germline, CDR1 MNHNY and CDR2 SVGAGI (reference sequence). The CDR3 DNA reads as TGTGCCAGCATCGGCGGCTCCTACGAGCAGTACTTC. It codes for CASIGGSYEQYF.

J is TRBJ2-5 and V is TRBV29-1, with TRBD1 identical over 8 bases. Germline V gene lookup returns CDR1 SQVTM and CDR2 ANQGSEA. This CDR3 is built from 12 residues. V shed 7 bases and J 6 bases; nucleotides not matched to a gene: 7. CDR3 amino acids: CSAGQGLQTQYF. The CDR3 DNA is TGCAGCGCTGGACAGGGATTACAGACCCAGTACTTC. Based on the CDR3 plus reference TRBV29-1 and TRBJ2-5, the full variable domain is SAVISQKPSRDICQRGTSLTIQCQVDSQVTMMFWYRQQPGQSLTLIATANQGSEATYESGFVIDKFPISRPNLTFSTLTVSNMSPEDSSIYLCSAGQGLQTQYFGPGTRLLVL.

The chain joins TRBV5-6 to TRBJ1-1; a possible D gene is TRBD1 (6 bases). This CDR3 region has 14 residues. Germline CDR1 and CDR2: SGHDT and YYEEEE. Trimming pared 4 bases from V and 1 base from J, leaving 11 bases between. The CDR3 spells CASSEGRGNTEAFF. Written as DNA, the CDR3 is TGTGCCAGCAGCGAGGGCAGGGGGAACACTGAAGCTTTCTTT.

This clonotype was seen many times. The chain employs TRBV7-2 and TRBJ2-3; D perhaps matches TRBD2 (5 bases). CDR1 is SGHTA and CDR2 is FQGNSA in the germline V gene. Between the trimmed V and J ends, which lost 7 bases and 6 bases, there was a span of 17 bases. This CDR3 comprises 14 residues. The DNA for the CDR3 is TGTGCCAGCAACTATGGGCTAGCAGCTGATACGCAGTATTTT. It specifies CASNYGLAADTQYF.

The chain employs TRBV7-2 and TRBJ2-3, with no clear D. Germline lookup yields CDR1 SGHTA and CDR2 FQGNSA. The CDR3 is 17 amino acids. The V end lost 0 bases, the J end lost 0 bases, and 13 bases lay between the germline ends. CDR3 sequence reads: CTSSLAAWASSTDTQYF. CDR3 coding DNA: TGTACCAGCAGCTTAGCGGCCTGGGCATCTAGCACAGATACGCAGTATTTT.

This clonotype has only a few counts. V gene TRBV6-6 combines with J gene TRBJ1-1; D uncertain. The CDR3 length is 13 residues. Germline assignment: CDR1 MNHNY and CDR2 SVGAGI (reference sequence). Trimming shortened V by 2 bases and J by 2 bases, and 6 bases separated the two germline ends. CDR3 region: CASSYGYNTEAFF. CDR3 DNA: TGTGCCAGCAGTTACGGGTACAACACTGAAGCTTTCTTT.

V usage is TRBV6-5 and J usage is TRBJ2-5, with TRBD1 identical over 7 bases. V shed 0 bases and J 2 bases; nucleotides not matched to a gene: 0. The CDR3 is 14 residues long. Per germline, CDR1 MNHEY and CDR2 SVGAGI. CDR3 loop: CASSYSGQQETQYF. In DNA, the CDR3 is TGTGCCAGCAGTTACTCGGGACAGCAAGAGACCCAGTACTTC.

J is TRBJ1-2 and V is TRBV20-1, with 11 bases fitting TRBD1. J gave up 4 bases and V 0 bases, and 16 bases lay outside the gene matches. The CDR3 sequence is 19 residues long. CDR1 is DFQATT, CDR2 SNEGSKA, per germline (reference sequence). CDR3 sequence reads: CSARDVGQGAVMSAYGYTF. CDR3 DNA: TGCAGTGCTAGAGATGTAGGACAGGGGGCCGTAATGTCGGCCTATGGCTACACCTTC.

V is TRBV11-2 and J is TRBJ2-5, with TRBD2 identical over 7 bases. V shed 4 bases and J 5 bases; nucleotides not matched to a gene: 4. This CDR3 spans 13 amino acids. Germline CDR1 SGHAT, CDR2 FQNNGV. CDR3 sequence: CASSSGGGETQYF. The DNA of the CDR3 is TGTGCCAGCAGCTCGGGGGGTGGCGAGACCCAGTACTTC.

CDR3 bases: TGCGCCAGCAGCCAAGACAACAGAGGGACCTTCAATGAGCAGTTCTTC. Its translation: CASSQDNRGTFNEQFF. The gene calls are TRBV4-3 and TRBJ2-1, with D possibly being TRBD1 or TRBD2 (5 bases each). The CDR3 sequence is 16 residues long. Germline loops: CDR1 LGHNA, CDR2 YSLEER. V was clipped by 0 bases and J by 6 bases, with 15 bases between them.